The sequence of this TCR beta chain was determined in a study of blood T cell repertoires in COVID-19. This CDR3 spans 13 amino acids. Germline V CDR1 and CDR2: SNHLY, FYNNEI. V lost 5 bases and J 3 bases, leaving 11 bases between the germline ends. The protocol was immunoSEQ multiplex PCR, while the TCRdb copy is restricted to in-frame clones and leaves out a portion. The top ten clones hold approximately 2.2% of a sample with hundreds of thousands of clones, approximately 83% of them seen once. What was sequenced was peripheral blood. The origin of this receptor is a woman aged 30 to 39 who had recovered from COVID-19. The chain combines TRBV2 with TRBJ2-7; tentatively, D is TRBD2 (7 bases). CDR3 amino acids: CASSPGGRYEQYF. The CDR3 DNA reads as TGTGCCAGCAGTCCCGGGGGGCGCTACGAGCAGTACTTC. The complete variable domain, with remaining parts taken from reference TRBV2 and TRBJ2-7, reads EPEVTQTPSHQVTQMGQEVILRCVPISNHLYFYWYRQILGQKVEFLVSFYNNEISEKSEIFDDQFSVERPDGSNFTLKIRSTKLEDSAMYFCASSPGGRYEQYFGPGTRLTVT.